A selection of T cell receptor beta chains follows, all from one sample in a study of shared clonotypes between healthy human individuals. This table comes from immunoSEQ multiplex PCR, and its TCRdb copy is limited to in-frame clones, with some not included. Of more than 2 million clones listed, 90% to 95% are singletons. Material: naive CD4+ T cells sorted from blood. All receptors derive from a man between 18 and 35 years old in good health. Both conserved end residues are trimmed from each CDR3. The order of the fields is J gene, V gene, CDR3 length, CDR3 protein.

TRBJ2-2 TRBV12-5 13 ASAPRRGGTGELF
TRBJ2-1 TRBV6-6 14 ASSSPVVALYNEQF
TRBJ1-2 TRBV30 12 AWTPRRSNLWYT
TRBJ2-2 TRBV6-1 12 ASSALLNTGELF
TRBJ1-2 TRBV28 11 ASSVGTFYGYT
TRBJ2-7 TRBV19 11 ASSALGAYEQY
TRBJ1-4 TRBV25-1 11 ASSMAGAEKLF
TRBJ1-3 TRBV7-9 11 ASKEGAGNTIY
TRBJ1-2 TRBV7-8 12 ASSSGTGLYGYT
TRBJ2-5 TRBV7-2 13 ASSLMQGYQETQY
TRBJ2-2 TRBV30 13 AWSVALAGSGELF
TRBJ1-4 TRBV9 14 ASSVGGASLSEKLF
TRBJ2-4 TRBV5-1 17 ASKLGDSTRGLAKNIQY
TRBJ1-2 TRBV2 12 ATDREGLNYGYT
TRBJ2-3 TRBV10-3 13 AISELAGTTDTQY
TRBJ2-7 TRBV28 11 ASSLNSWDEQY
TRBJ2-7 TRBV28 13 ASSLAGQGDNEQY
TRBJ1-4 TRBV15 16 ATSRDGNRPRDNEKLF
TRBJ2-7 TRBV7-2 13 ASSLGLAGGYEQY
TRBJ2-5 TRBV30 10 AWSLRSETQY
TRBJ2-3 TRBV5-1 13 ASSLEAGKADTQY
TRBJ2-7 TRBV18 11 ASSRARTYEQY
TRBJ1-4 TRBV6-5 13 ASRTRGGANEKLF
TRBJ1-1 TRBV18 11 ASSQIQGDQAF
TRBJ2-1 TRBV5-1 13 ASSLLSGSYNEQF
TRBJ2-7 TRBV7-2 12 ASSLRGVTYEQY
TRBJ1-4 TRBV10-3 10 AISEGDEKLF
TRBJ1-6 TRBV28 12 ASRSGPEVSPLH
TRBJ1-2 TRBV25-1 13 ASSEYLGGSTGYT
TRBJ1-2 TRBV28 12 ASSLPTGIYGYT
TRBJ2-7 TRBV15 14 ATSRGIGSGTYEQY
TRBJ2-3 TRBV10-1 15 ASSESRISSSTDTQY